A single sample is the source of the 9 T cell receptor beta chains below, sequenced in a study of PD-L1 blockade in urothelial cancer. The data were produced by immunoSEQ multiplex PCR, yet TCRdb's version contains in-frame clones alone and is incomplete. The sample holds about 49,000 clones, nearly 90% seen once. The sequences come from PBMCs, collected around atezolizumab (anti-PD-L1) treatment. The receptors were gathered from a man between 60 and 75 years old with urothelial cancer.

The J gene is TRBJ1-2, the V gene TRBV30; D not certain. This CDR3 region has 12 residues. V was trimmed by 8 bases and J by 2 bases, leaving 12 bases between them. Germline loops: CDR1 GTSNPN, CDR2 SVGIG (reference sequence). Here the CDR3 DNA reads TGTGCCGGAATGTCGGGAAACTATGGCTACACCTTC. Its translation: CAGMSGNYGYTF.

The rearrangement joins TRBV28 to TRBJ1-6, with TRBD1 matching 11 bases. The CDR3 loop spans 17 amino acids. V shed 2 bases and J 7 bases; nucleotides not matched to a gene: 7. Germline V gene sequence: CDR1 MDHEN, CDR2 SYDVKM. In nucleotides, the CDR3 is TGTGCCAGCAGTTTAACCGGGACAGGGGGTTGGAATTCACCCCTCCACTTT. It is translated as CASSLTGTGGWNSPLHF.

The chain combines TRBV7-6 with TRBJ1-2, with 9 positions matching TRBD1. The trim removed 5 bases at V and 6 bases at J, leaving 10 bases unmatched. CDR3 length equals 15 residues. Germline V gene data show CDR1 as SGHVS and CDR2 as FNYEAQ. The CDR3 DNA reads as TGTGCCAGCAGCCCAGGGACAGGGTCAAGGCATGGCTACACCTTC. It yields the protein CASSPGTGSRHGYTF.

This clone was seen just once. The V and J genes are TRBV18 and TRBJ1-1, with 9 nucleotides matching TRBD1. Trimming cost V 6 bases and J 0 bases; bases outside gene matches: 5. The CDR3 contains 15 residues. Germline lookup yields CDR1 KGHSH and CDR2 LQKENI. The CDR3 sequence is CASSQRTGVNTEAFF. The CDR3, as DNA: TGTGCCAGCTCTCAAAGGACAGGGGTGAACACTGAAGCTTTCTTT.

This clone has just one count. The CDR3 region is CASSQGDRRTNGYTF. CDR3 nucleotide sequence: TGCGCCAGCAGCCAAGGGGACAGAAGGACTAATGGCTACACCTTC. The chain uses TRBV4-1 and TRBJ1-2; 7 bases map to TRBD1. This CDR3 contains 15 residues. J was trimmed by 6 bases and V by 1 base; bases with no gene match: 8. From germline, CDR1 is MGHRA and CDR2 YSYEKL.

The chain has TRBV6-5 and TRBJ2-1; 8 bases are shared with TRBD2. This CDR3 contains 15 residues. The J segment lost 7 bases and the V segment lost 5 bases, leaving 10 bases of the junction unmatched. In germline, CDR1 is MNHEY, CDR2 SVGAGI. As DNA, the CDR3 is TGTGCCAGCAGTGGAACGGGGGGGACACCAAATGAGCAGTTCTTC. Its translation is CASSGTGGTPNEQFF.

The chain uses TRBV15 and TRBJ2-3, with D hard to call. The CDR3 covers 13 residues. V was shortened by 0 bases and J by 6 bases, with 7 bases between the two germline ends. The germline CDR1 and CDR2 sequences are LNHNV and YYDKDF (reference sequence). CDR3 DNA: TGTGCCACCAGCAGAGATCGGTGGGATACGCAGTATTTT. As protein: CATSRDRWDTQYF.

The chain is built from TRBV4-1 and TRBJ1-1, with D maybe TRBD1 (5 bases). The CDR3 contains 15 residues. Trimming removed 0 bases at V and 6 bases at J, with 14 bases between. Germline V CDR1 and CDR2: MGHRA, YSYEKL. CDR3 loop: CASSQEGAPMAEAFF. The CDR3 DNA reads as TGCGCCAGCAGCCAAGAAGGGGCCCCTATGGCTGAAGCTTTCTTT.

CDR3 sequence (DNA): TGCGCCAGCAGAGTCCAGGGGGTTTACAATGAGCAGTTCTTC. It is translated as CASRVQGVYNEQFF. The chain links TRBV5-1 to TRBJ2-1, with 7 bases that match TRBD1. CDR3 size: 14 residues. J was trimmed by 4 bases and V by 5 bases; bases with no gene match: 6. Germline CDR1 SGHRS, CDR2 YFSETQ.